The source of this TCR beta chain is a study of CD8 T cells in Susac syndrome. Study-wide results and caveats: In its TCR sequencing and HLA analysis, the study acknowledged that the number of individuals was relatively small. Clonal expansion was not observed in the Susac syndrome CD4+ T cell repertoires.

Trimming cost V 5 bases and J 2 bases, with 9 bases left between them. This CDR3 has 14 amino acids. Per germline, CDR1 SGHVS and CDR2 FNYEAQ. FACS was used to enrich TEMRA cells, whereas the CD8+ and CD4+ T cells were obtained by negative isolation. About this clonotype itself: The antigen is not known.

Random-hexamer reverse transcription was applied to roughly 0.5 to 1 ug RNA. TCRdb redid the calling of the immunoSEQ multiplex PCR reads with MiXCR, one entry per CDR3 protein. Of more than 200,000 distinct CDR3 sequences listed, 94% are singletons. The specimen sequenced was CD4+ T cells from PBMCs. This TCR derives from a human donor with Susac syndrome. V and J are TRBV7-6 and TRBJ2-2, with D possibly TRBD2 on 5 matching bases. CDR3 in amino acids: CASSRTGNTGELFF. For the CDR3, the DNA is TGTGCCAGCAGCCGGACTGGAAACACCGGGGAGCTGTTTTTT.